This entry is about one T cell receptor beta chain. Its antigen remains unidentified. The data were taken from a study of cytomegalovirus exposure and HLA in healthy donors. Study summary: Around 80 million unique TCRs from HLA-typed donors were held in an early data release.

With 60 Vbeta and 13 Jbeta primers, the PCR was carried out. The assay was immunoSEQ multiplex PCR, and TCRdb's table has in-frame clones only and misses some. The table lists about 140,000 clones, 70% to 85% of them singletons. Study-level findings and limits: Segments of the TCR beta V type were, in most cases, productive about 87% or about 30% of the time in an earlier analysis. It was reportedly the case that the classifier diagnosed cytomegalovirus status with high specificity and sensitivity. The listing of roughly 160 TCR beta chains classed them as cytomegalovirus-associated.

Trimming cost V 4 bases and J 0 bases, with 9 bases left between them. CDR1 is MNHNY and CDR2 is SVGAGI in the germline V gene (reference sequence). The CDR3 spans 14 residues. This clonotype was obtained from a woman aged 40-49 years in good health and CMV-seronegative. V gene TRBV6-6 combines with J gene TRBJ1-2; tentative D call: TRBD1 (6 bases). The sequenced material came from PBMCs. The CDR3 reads CASSWTASNYGYTF. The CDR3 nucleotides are TGTGCCAGCAGTTGGACAGCCTCTAACTATGGCTACACCTTC.